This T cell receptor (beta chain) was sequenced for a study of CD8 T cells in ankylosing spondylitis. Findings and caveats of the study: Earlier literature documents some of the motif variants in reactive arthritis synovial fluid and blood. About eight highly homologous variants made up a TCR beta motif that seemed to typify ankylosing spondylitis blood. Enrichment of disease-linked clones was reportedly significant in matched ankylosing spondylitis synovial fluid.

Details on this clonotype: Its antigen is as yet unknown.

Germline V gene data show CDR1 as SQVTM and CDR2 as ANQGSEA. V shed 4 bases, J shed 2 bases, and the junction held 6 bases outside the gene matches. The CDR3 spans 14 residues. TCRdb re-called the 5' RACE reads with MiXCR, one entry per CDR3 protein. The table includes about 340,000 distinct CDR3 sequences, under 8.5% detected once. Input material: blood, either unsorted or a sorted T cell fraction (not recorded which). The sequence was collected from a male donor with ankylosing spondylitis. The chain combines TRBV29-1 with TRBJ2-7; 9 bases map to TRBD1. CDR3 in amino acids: CSVVDRGLTYEQYF. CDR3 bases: TGCAGCGTTGTGGACAGGGGTCTGACCTACGAGCAGTACTTC.